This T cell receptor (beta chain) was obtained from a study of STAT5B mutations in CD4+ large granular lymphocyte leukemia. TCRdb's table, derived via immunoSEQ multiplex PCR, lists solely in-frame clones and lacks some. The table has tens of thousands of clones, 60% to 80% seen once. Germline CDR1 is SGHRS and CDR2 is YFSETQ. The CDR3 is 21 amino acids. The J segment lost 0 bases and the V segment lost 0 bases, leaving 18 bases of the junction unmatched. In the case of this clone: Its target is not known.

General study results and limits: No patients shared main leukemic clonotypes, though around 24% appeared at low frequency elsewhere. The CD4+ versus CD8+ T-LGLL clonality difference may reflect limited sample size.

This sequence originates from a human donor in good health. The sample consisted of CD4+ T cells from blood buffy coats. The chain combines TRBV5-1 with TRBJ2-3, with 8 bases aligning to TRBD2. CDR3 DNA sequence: TGCGCCAGCAGCTTGGGCCAGGGGAATCGCGGGAGGCGTTCTAGCACAGATACGCAGTATTTT. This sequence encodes CASSLGQGNRGRRSSTDTQYF.